This T cell receptor (beta chain) appears in the sequencing data of a study of neurological immune-mediated disorders. This clonotype was counted at least ten times. As yet, its antigen is unknown. Synthesis of cDNA was accomplished via 5'RACE employing 10-nucleotide random UMIs. Each CDR3 protein is one row after TCRdb ran MiXCR on the 5' RACE reads. Of 50,000 to 70,000 distinct CDR3 sequences detected, 3% to 4% appear once; the ten largest clones hold about 4%. The germline V and J ends were trimmed by 4 bases and 3 bases, with 15 bases remaining between them. The V gene's germline CDR1 is SSHAT and CDR2 FNYEAQ (reference sequence). CDR3 length equals 15 residues. Study observations and caveats: CDR3 amino acid sequences of expanded clones were not shared across subjects, a result suggesting private repertoires in all groups. When repertoires were grouped phylogenetically, those of 18 of 34 multiple sclerosis patients fell into one related-CDR3 cluster, a possible signature.

Where libraries were unsorted, they were derived from 2 million PBMCs stored at -80 degrees C. The TCR was taken from a man between 35 and 55 years old with multiple sclerosis. This sequence joins TRBV7-7 and TRBJ1-1; D might be TRBD1 (5 bases). Sequenced material: PBMCs. The CDR3, as DNA: TGTGCCAGCAGCTCCTGTTGGGGGACCGACACTGAAGCTTTCTTT. Protein: CASSSCWGTDTEAFF.